These 15 T cell receptor beta chains came from one sample sequenced in a study of T-cell reconstitution after alpha-beta-depleted transplantation in children. This sample's TCRbeta library carried unique molecular identifier barcodes. TCRdb re-analysed the PCR reads in MiXCR, keeping a single row per CDR3 protein. The profile shows around 700,000 distinct CDR3 sequences, around 13% of them singletons. Sequencing used PBMCs, obtained before TCRalphabeta/CD19-depleted stem cell transplant. These receptors all come from a girl aged 2-10 years with congenital amegakaryocytic thrombocytopenia, due to receive a stem cell transplant.

V and J are TRBV28 and TRBJ1-4; no clear D. Trimming took 3 bases from V and 3 from J, leaving 8 bases between them. Looked up from germline, CDR1 is MDHEN and CDR2 is SYDVKM. CDR3 length: 14 amino acids. The CDR3: CASSFLGSNEKLFF. CDR3 in DNA: TGTGCCAGCAGTTTCCTGGGATCTAATGAAAAACTGTTTTTT.

This clonotype was picked up a small number of times. The genes are TRBV20-1 and TRBJ2-7; D unclear. The CDR3 has 12 amino acids. Trimming left V 5 bases short and J 2 bases short, with 10 bases between. Germline CDR1 is DFQATT and CDR2 is SNEGSKA (reference sequence). The CDR3 loop reads CSAFTQAYEQYF. In nucleotides, the CDR3 is TGCAGTGCTTTCACACAAGCCTACGAGCAGTACTTC.

This clonotype was seen a few times. V gene TRBV29-1 combines with J gene TRBJ1-2; D not certain. The CDR3 totals 12 residues. Trimming removed 4 bases from V and 2 bases from J, with 8 bases in between. Germline-derived CDR1 and CDR2 are SQVTM and ANQGSEA. The CDR3: CSVVAINYGYTF. The CDR3, as DNA: TGCAGCGTTGTGGCGATCAACTATGGCTACACCTTC.

This clonotype was seen at least ten times. This chain joins TRBV5-1 and TRBJ2-7; a weak D match, TRBD1 (5 bases). The CDR3 is made up of 13 amino acids. The germline V and J ends were trimmed by 0 bases and 6 bases, with 10 bases remaining between them. Germline lookup yields CDR1 SGHRS and CDR2 YFSETQ. CDR3 sequence: CASSLAPTVEQYF. CDR3 coding DNA: TGCGCCAGCAGCTTGGCCCCGACAGTCGAGCAGTACTTC.

This chain joins TRBV5-1 and TRBJ2-3; tentative D call: TRBD2 (6 bases). Per the germline V gene, CDR1 is SGHRS and CDR2 is YFSETQ. Trimming took off 0 bases at V and 5 bases at J, with 10 bases between the two ends. This CDR3 comprises 14 residues. CDR3 protein: CASSLAGSGDTQYF. CDR3 in DNA: TGCGCCAGCAGCTTGGCCGGGAGTGGAGATACGCAGTATTTT.

At least ten counts were recorded for this clonotype. This chain links TRBV5-1 with TRBJ2-2; D gene ambiguous. CDR3 length: 11 amino acids. Germline V CDR1 and CDR2: SGHRS, YFSETQ. Trimming pared 0 bases from V and 9 bases from J, leaving 3 bases between. CDR3 coding DNA: TGCGCCAGCAGCTTGGGACGGGAGCTGTTTTTT. Amino acids: CASSLGRELFF.

The gene calls are TRBV28 and TRBJ1-4; TRBD1 is a possible D gene (6 bases). Per germline, CDR1 MDHEN and CDR2 SYDVKM. V was clipped by 4 bases and J by 8 bases, with 14 bases between them. This CDR3 is 14 amino acids long. CDR3 nucleotide sequence: TGTGCCAGCAGTTCGGGGGCGATAGGGGAAAAACTGTTTTTT. Translated: CASSSGAIGEKLFF.

This clonotype has a count of ten or more. The chain joins TRBV3-1 to TRBJ2-7, with D hard to call. The CDR3 totals 18 residues. Trimming cost V 4 bases and J 4 bases, with 26 bases left between them. Germline CDR1 and CDR2: LGHDT and YNNKEL (reference sequence). The CDR3 DNA follows: TGTGCCAGCAGCCCCAAAATATGGGAAACTCGGATGAAATACGAGCAGTACTTC. Its translation: CASSPKIWETRMKYEQYF.

This clonotype was seen repeatedly, ten times or more. This chain links TRBV7-2 with TRBJ1-5; D perhaps matches TRBD1 (6 bases). There are 15 residues in the CDR3. V was pared by 4 bases and J by 7 bases, with 17 bases between. CDR1 and CDR2 (germline): SGHTA, FQGNSA. CDR3: CASSWGPGEGQPQHF. CDR3 sequence (DNA): TGTGCCAGCAGCTGGGGTCCAGGGGAAGGCCAGCCCCAGCATTTT.

This clonotype has at least ten counts. The chain joins TRBV29-1 to TRBJ1-1; D is ambiguous. This CDR3 has 11 residues. Germline CDR1 and CDR2: SQVTM and ANQGSEA. The ends were cut back, 1 base at V and 8 bases at J, with 8 bases in the middle. This chain's CDR3 is CSVEGSLEAFF. CDR3 sequence (DNA): TGCAGCGTTGAAGGGAGCTTGGAAGCTTTCTTT.

This clonotype was counted a few times. The chain carries TRBV5-1 and TRBJ2-5; 9 bases align to TRBD1. Germline CDR1 is SGHRS and CDR2 is YFSETQ. With V trimmed by 7 bases and J by 5 bases, 15 bases remained unmatched. The CDR3 has 16 amino acids. The CDR3 sequence is CASLHTPGQGLETQYF. CDR3 coding DNA: TGCGCCAGCTTACACACTCCGGGACAGGGTTTGGAGACCCAGTACTTC.

This clonotype has at least ten counts. The chain couples TRBV4-1 to TRBJ2-7; D is possibly TRBD1 or TRBD2 (5 bases each). CDR1 MGHRA and CDR2 YSYEKL come from the germline V gene. The CDR3 is 15 amino acids. V dropped 6 bases and J dropped 3 bases, with 18 bases sitting between them. The CDR3 DNA reads as TGCGCCAGCAGTCAAACCTCGGGACCAAACTACGAGCAGTACTTC. Its protein product is CASSQTSGPNYEQYF.

About this clonotype itself: A much larger clone differs from this one at a single base, so this may be a read error. This chain links TRBV11-2 with TRBJ2-3, with a tentative D call TRBD2 (5 bases). The length of the CDR3 is 16 residues. CDR1 and CDR2 from the germline V gene are SGHAT and FQNNGV. The V gene lost 2 bases and the J gene lost 10 bases, with 22 bases spanning the gap. The CDR3 here is CASSLLEASSSAAQYF. CDR3 nucleotides: TGTGCCAGCAGCTTATTAGAGGCTAGCTCTTCGGCGGCGCAGTATTTT.

The V and J genes are TRBV7-9 and TRBJ2-7, with unresolved D. Per the germline V gene, CDR1 is SEHNR and CDR2 is FQNEAQ (reference sequence). V was cut by 4 bases and J by 2 bases, with 21 bases left in between. The CDR3 totals 17 residues. The CDR3 region has the DNA TGTGCCAGCAGCTATCTTGGGTCTTTACAGAATCCCTACGAGCAGTACTTC. Translating it yields CASSYLGSLQNPYEQYF.

This clonotype has more than one count but fewer than ten. The rearrangement joins TRBV12-3 or TRBV12-4 to TRBJ1-5; D is ambiguous. This CDR3 has 14 residues. Trimming left V 3 bases short and J 7 bases short, with 13 bases between. CDR3 residues: CASSFVKGGQPQHF. CDR3 sequence (DNA): TGTGCCAGCAGTTTCGTAAAGGGTGGACAGCCCCAGCATTTT.